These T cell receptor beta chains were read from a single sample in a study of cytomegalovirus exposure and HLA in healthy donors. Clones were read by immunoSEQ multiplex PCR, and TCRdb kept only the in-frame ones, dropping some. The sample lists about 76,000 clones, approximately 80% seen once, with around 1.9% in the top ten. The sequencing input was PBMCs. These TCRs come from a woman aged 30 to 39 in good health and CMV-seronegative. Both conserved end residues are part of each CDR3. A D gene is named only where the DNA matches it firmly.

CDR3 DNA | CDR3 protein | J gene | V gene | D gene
TGTGCCAGCAGCTTAGGTTCACTAGCGGGCGCTTACAATGAGCAGTTCTTC | CASSLGSLAGAYNEQFF | TRBJ2-1 | TRBV7-9 | TRBD2
TGTGCCAGCAGCTCGACAGGTCCCAATGAGCAGTTCTTC | CASSSTGPNEQFF | TRBJ2-1 | TRBV7-9 | NA
TGTGCCAGCAGTTACCTCCTAGCGGGGGATGAGCAGTTCTTC | CASSYLLAGDEQFF | TRBJ2-1 | TRBV6-5 | TRBD2
TGTGCCAGCAGCTTGGCCGGGGGACAGAACTATGGCTACACCTTC | CASSLAGGQNYGYTF | TRBJ1-2 | TRBV5-4 | TRBD1
TGTGCCAGCAGCTTGGGACTGTGGGGCTCTGGGGCCAACGTCCTGACTTTC | CASSLGLWGSGANVLTF | TRBJ2-6 | TRBV9 | NA
TGTGCCTGGGGGCACACCGGGGAGCTGTTTTTT | CAWGHTGELFF | TRBJ2-2 | TRBV30 | NA
TGTGCCAGCAGACAAGACACGTACGAGCAGTACTTC | CASRQDTYEQYF | TRBJ2-7 | TRBV6-5 | NA
TGTGCCAGCAGTTTATGGGCAGGCGTGGGCTACGAGCAGTACTTC | CASSLWAGVGYEQYF | TRBJ2-7 | TRBV28 | NA
TGTGCCAGCAGTTACAGGGTTGGGGCCAACGTCCTGACTTTC | CASSYRVGANVLTF | TRBJ2-6 | TRBV27 | NA
TGTGCCAGCAGCCCGGGGGTTAACACCGGGGAGCTGTTTTTT | CASSPGVNTGELFF | TRBJ2-2 | TRBV7-2 | NA
TGTGCCAGCAGCGTAGACAGTTCTTATAACTATGGCTACACCTTC | CASSVDSSYNYGYTF | TRBJ1-2 | TRBV9 | NA
TGTGCCAGCAGTTCCTCCCGCCAAGAGACCCAGTACTTC | CASSSSRQETQYF | TRBJ2-5 | TRBV28 | NA
TGTGCCACCAGCACTTTTAGCGGGAGCCAAACAGATACGCAGTATTTT | CATSTFSGSQTDTQYF | TRBJ2-3 | TRBV15 | TRBD2
TGTGCCAGCAGCCGACAGGGTAGCACTGAAGCTTTCTTT | CASSRQGSTEAFF | TRBJ1-1 | TRBV7-9 | TRBD1
TGCGCCAGCAGCTCACAGGGGGCTGTATACGAGCAGTACTTC | CASSSQGAVYEQYF | TRBJ2-7 | TRBV5-1 | TRBD1
TGTGCCAGCAGTTCTTGGGGGGGATATGGCTACACCTTC | CASSSWGGYGYTF | TRBJ1-2 | TRBV27 | NA
TGTGCCAGCAGCTTGGCGGGGCAGCCCCAGCATTTT | CASSLAGQPQHF | TRBJ1-5 | TRBV5-4 | NA
TGTGCCAGCAGCCATGACAGGGGGCAAGTGACCCAGTACTTC | CASSHDRGQVTQYF | TRBJ2-5 | TRBV28 | TRBD1
TGTGCCAGCAGCACGCAGGGTTTCCAAGAGACCCAGTACTTC | CASSTQGFQETQYF | TRBJ2-5 | TRBV11-2 | NA
TGTGCCATCAGTGAGGACTCAGGACTAGCGGGGTTAAAGTTCTTC | CAISEDSGLAGLKFF | TRBJ2-1 | TRBV10-3 | TRBD2
TGTGCCAGCAGCTTAGATGGGGCGGGGAACTACGAGCAGTACTTC | CASSLDGAGNYEQYF | TRBJ2-7 | TRBV7-2 | NA
TGTGCCAGCAGCTTAGCGCGGCGGGAGGGGAATACGCAGTATTTT | CASSLARREGNTQYF | TRBJ2-3 | TRBV7-2 | TRBD2
TGTGCCAGCAGTCCAGGGACTAGCGGGAGGAGGGAGACCCAGTACTTC | CASSPGTSGRRETQYF | TRBJ2-5 | TRBV27 | TRBD2
TGTGCCAGCAGCGCTAGCGGGAGGGAATACAATGAGCAGTTCTTC | CASSASGREYNEQFF | TRBJ2-1 | TRBV9 | TRBD2
TGCGCCAGCAGCACCGGGACAGGGGAAGAGACCCAGTACTTC | CASSTGTGEETQYF | TRBJ2-5 | TRBV5-1 | TRBD1
TGTGCCAGCAGCGGACAGGGGGAGAATAGTGACTTGCGAGAGACCCAGTACTTC | CASSGQGENSDLRETQYF | TRBJ2-5 | TRBV11-2 | TRBD1
TGTGCCAGCAGTTTGAGATGGACTAGGACGGCCGGGGCCAACGTCCTGACTTTC | CASSLRWTRTAGANVLTF | TRBJ2-6 | TRBV5-6 | TRBD2
TGTGCCAGCTCACGGCAGGGCCCTCCCGGTAGTGAAAAACTGTTTTTT | CASSRQGPPGSEKLFF | TRBJ1-4 | TRBV18 | NA
TGTGCCAGCAGGCCCCCGGGACAGGGTTACGAGCAGTACTTC | CASRPPGQGYEQYF | TRBJ2-7 | TRBV6-5 | TRBD1
TGTGCCAGCAGTTTATGGACAGGGCGAGGAGGCAATCAGCCCCAGCATTTT | CASSLWTGRGGNQPQHF | TRBJ1-5 | TRBV28 | TRBD1
TGTGCCATCAGTGTAGACATCGGGAACACTGAAGCTTTCTTT | CAISVDIGNTEAFF | TRBJ1-1 | TRBV10-3 | NA
TGTGCCAGCAGTTTTTCGGACAGGACAGATCAGCCCCAGCATTTT | CASSFSDRTDQPQHF | TRBJ1-5 | TRBV28 | TRBD1
TGTGCCAGCAGCCGGACTAGCGGGATCTACGAGCAGTACTTC | CASSRTSGIYEQYF | TRBJ2-7 | TRBV6-5 | TRBD2